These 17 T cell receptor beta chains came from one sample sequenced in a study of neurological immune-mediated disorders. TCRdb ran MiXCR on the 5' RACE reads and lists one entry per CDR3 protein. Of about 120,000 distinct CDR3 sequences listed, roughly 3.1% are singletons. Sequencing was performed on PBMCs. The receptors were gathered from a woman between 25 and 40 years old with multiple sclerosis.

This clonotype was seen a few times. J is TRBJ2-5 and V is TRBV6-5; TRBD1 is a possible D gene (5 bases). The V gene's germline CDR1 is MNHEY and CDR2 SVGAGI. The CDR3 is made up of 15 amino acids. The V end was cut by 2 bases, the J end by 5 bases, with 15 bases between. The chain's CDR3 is CASSYRTLNGETQYF. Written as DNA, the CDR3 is TGTGCCAGCAGTTACAGGACATTAAACGGGGAGACCCAGTACTTC.

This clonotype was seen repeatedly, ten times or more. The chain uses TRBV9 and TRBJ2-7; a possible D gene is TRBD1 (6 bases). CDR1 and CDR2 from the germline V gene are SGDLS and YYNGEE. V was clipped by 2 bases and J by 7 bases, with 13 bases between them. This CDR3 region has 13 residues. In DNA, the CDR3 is TGTGCCAGCAGCGTCGGTGGTCAGGGGGAGCAGTACTTC. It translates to CASSVGGQGEQYF.

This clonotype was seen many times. This chain's CDR3 is CASSLGQGQANTEAFF. CDR3 nucleotides: TGTGCCAGCAGTTTAGGGCAGGGGCAGGCGAACACTGAAGCTTTCTTT. The rearrangement joins TRBV12-3 or TRBV12-4 to TRBJ1-1; D is possibly TRBD1 (6 bases). This CDR3 has 16 residues. V was shortened by 1 base and J by 1 base, with 13 bases between the two germline ends.

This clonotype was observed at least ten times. The CDR3 loop is CSPERSAGNTDTQYF. The DNA of the CDR3 is TGCAGTCCTGAGAGGTCTGCGGGGAACACAGATACGCAGTATTTT. The V gene is TRBV20-1, the J gene TRBJ2-3, with D possibly matching TRBD2 (6 bases). V shed 8 bases and J shed 2 bases, with 20 bases lying between them. Germline V lookup: CDR1 DFQATT, CDR2 SNEGSKA (reference sequence). The CDR3 totals 15 residues.

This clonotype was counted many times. DNA of the CDR3: TGTGCCAGCAGCTTAGATGGCCTAGCGGGGAGAGAGACCCAGTACTTC. It encodes CASSLDGLAGRETQYF. This chain links TRBV11-2 with TRBJ2-5; 9 nucleotides match TRBD2. This CDR3 contains 16 residues. The V and J ends lost 0 bases and 4 bases, in that order; junction bases with no gene match: 6. Germline V gives CDR1 SGHAT, CDR2 FQNNGV.

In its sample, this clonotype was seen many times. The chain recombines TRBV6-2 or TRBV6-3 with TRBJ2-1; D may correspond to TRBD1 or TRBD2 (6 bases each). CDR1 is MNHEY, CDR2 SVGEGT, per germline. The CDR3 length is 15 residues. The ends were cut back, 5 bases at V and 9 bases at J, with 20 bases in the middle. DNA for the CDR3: TGTGCCAGCAGTCGACCAGGGGTCGGGGGACCTGAGCAGTTCTTC. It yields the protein CASSRPGVGGPEQFF.

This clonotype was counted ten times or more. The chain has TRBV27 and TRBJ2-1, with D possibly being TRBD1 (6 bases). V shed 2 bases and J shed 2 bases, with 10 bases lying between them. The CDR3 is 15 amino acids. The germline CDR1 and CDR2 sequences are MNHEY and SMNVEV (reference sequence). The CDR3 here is CASSLRGGPYNEQFF. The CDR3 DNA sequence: TGTGCCAGCAGTTTACGTGGGGGCCCCTACAATGAGCAGTTCTTC.

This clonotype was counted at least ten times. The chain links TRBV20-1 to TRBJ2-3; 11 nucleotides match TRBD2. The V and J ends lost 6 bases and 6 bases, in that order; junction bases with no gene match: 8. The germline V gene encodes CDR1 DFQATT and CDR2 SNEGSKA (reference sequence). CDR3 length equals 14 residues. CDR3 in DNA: TGCAGTGCCCCGCTAGCGGGAGGCCCCGATACGCAGTATTTT. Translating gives CSAPLAGGPDTQYF.

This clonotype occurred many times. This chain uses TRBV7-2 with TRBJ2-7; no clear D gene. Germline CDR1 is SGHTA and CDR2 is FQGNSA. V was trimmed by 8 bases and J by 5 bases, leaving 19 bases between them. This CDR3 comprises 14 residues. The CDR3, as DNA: TGTGCCAGCCGCCTCCTTCGGGTGGGCCACGAGCAGTACTTC. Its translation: CASRLLRVGHEQYF.

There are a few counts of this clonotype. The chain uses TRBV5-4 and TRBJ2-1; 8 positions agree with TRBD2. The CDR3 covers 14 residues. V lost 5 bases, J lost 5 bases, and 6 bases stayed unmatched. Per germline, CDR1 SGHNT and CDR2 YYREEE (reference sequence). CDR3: CASRPGTSNNEQFF. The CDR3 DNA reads TGTGCCAGCAGACCCGGGACTAGTAACAATGAGCAGTTCTTC.

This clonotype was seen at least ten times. This CDR3 reads CSATEGETQYF. In DNA, the CDR3 is TGCAGTGCTACCGAGGGGGAGACCCAGTACTTC. This sequence joins TRBV20-1 and TRBJ2-5; D tentatively fits TRBD1 or TRBD2 (5 bases each). This CDR3 comprises 11 residues. Germline values: CDR1 DFQATT, CDR2 SNEGSKA (reference sequence). V was pared by 4 bases and J by 5 bases, with 8 bases between.

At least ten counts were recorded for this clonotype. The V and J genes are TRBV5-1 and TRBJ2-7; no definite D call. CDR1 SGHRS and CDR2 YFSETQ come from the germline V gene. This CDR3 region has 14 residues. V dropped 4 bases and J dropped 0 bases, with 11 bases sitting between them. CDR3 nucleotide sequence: TGCGCCAGCAGCGTTCTTGGGTCCTCCTACGAGCAGTACTTC. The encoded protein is CASSVLGSSYEQYF.

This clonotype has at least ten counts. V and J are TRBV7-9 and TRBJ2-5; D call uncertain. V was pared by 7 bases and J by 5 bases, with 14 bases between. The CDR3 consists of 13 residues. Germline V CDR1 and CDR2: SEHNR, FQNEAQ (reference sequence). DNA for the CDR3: TGTGCCAGCACCACCCTCATAGGGGAGACCCAGTACTTC. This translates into CASTTLIGETQYF.

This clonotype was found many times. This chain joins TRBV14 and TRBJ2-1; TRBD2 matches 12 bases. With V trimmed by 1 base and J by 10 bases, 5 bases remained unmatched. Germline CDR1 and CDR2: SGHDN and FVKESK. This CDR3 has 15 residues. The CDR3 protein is CASSQVLAGGGEQFF. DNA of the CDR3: TGTGCCAGCAGCCAAGTACTAGCGGGAGGCGGCGAGCAGTTCTTC.

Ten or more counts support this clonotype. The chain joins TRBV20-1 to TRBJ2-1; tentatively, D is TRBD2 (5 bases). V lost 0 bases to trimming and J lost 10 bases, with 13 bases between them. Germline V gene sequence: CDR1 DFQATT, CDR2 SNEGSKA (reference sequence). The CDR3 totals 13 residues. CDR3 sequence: CSARDPIRGEQFF. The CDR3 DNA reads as TGCAGTGCTAGAGATCCTATCCGAGGGGAGCAGTTCTTC.

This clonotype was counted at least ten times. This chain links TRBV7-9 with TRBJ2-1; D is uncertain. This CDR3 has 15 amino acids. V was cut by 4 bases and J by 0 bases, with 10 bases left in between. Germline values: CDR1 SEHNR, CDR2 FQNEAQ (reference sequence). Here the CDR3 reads CASSSRSSSYNEQFF. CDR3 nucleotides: TGTGCCAGCAGCTCGAGATCAAGCTCCTACAATGAGCAGTTCTTC.

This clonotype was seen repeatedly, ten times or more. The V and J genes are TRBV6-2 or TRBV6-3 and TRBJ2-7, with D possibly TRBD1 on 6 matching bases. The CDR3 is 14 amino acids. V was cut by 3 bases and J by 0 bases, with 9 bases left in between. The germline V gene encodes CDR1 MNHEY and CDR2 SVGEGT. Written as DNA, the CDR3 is TGTGCCAGCAGTTATCGGACAGACTCCTACGAGCAGTACTTC. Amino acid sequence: CASSYRTDSYEQYF.